A selection of T cell receptor beta chains follows, all from one sample in a study of T-cell memory formation after mild COVID-19. TCRdb reprocessed the 5' RACE reads via MiXCR and lists one record per CDR3 protein. The data contain about 210,000 distinct CDR3 sequences, roughly 30% of them singletons. The specimen was PBMCs or a T cell subset sorted from them (not recorded which). These receptors were obtained from an adult woman who had mild COVID-19 (a few samples of this study predate the infection). Cell type and time point are not known. CDR3s include the opening cysteine and the closing phenylalanine or tryptophan. A D gene is named only where the DNA matches it firmly. Size tells how often a clone was seen (once, few, many) or the class of an expanded clone, and some rows leave it out.

v_call	j_call	clone_size	d_call	cdr3_nt	cdr3_aa
TRBV12-3/TRBV12-4	TRBJ1-3	NA	NA	TGTGCCAGCAGTCCAGGGGAGGCAGGAAACACCATATATTTT	CASSPGEAGNTIYF
TRBV7-9	TRBJ2-1	NA	NA	TGTGCCAGCAGCTTAGATCTCTCGTACAATGAGCAGTTCTTC	CASSLDLSYNEQFF
TRBV2	TRBJ2-7	NA	NA	TGTGCCGTACTAGGGGTCGGCCCTATCCGGGACGGATCGTCCTACGAGCAGTACTTC	CAVLGVGPIRDGSSYEQYF
TRBV11-3	TRBJ2-1	few	NA	TGTGCCAGCAGCTCTCATCCGGGACCAGACAATGAGCAGTTCTTC	CASSSHPGPDNEQFF
TRBV6-1	TRBJ1-2	NA	NA	TGTGCCAGCAGTTCCACGACAGATATCTATGGCTACACCTTC	CASSSTTDIYGYTF
TRBV3-1	TRBJ2-7	NA	NA	TGTGCCAGCAGCCAAGGATGGATGACAGAGACTCACGAGCAGTACTTC	CASSQGWMTETHEQYF
TRBV15	TRBJ1-5	few	NA	TGTGCCACCAGCAGAGATCGGGACCTCTACAATCAGCCCCAGCATTTT	CATSRDRDLYNQPQHF
TRBV11-2	TRBJ1-4	few	NA	TGTGCCAGCAGCTTAGGGGGTGGTGAAAAACTGTTTTTT	CASSLGGGEKLFF
TRBV12-3/TRBV12-4	TRBJ2-5	NA	TRBD2	TGTGCCAGCACCCTGAGCCTAGCGGGCCAAGAGACCCAGTACTTC	CASTLSLAGQETQYF
TRBV20-1	TRBJ2-7	few	TRBD1	TGCAGTGCTAGAGACACCGGGACAGGGAGCTCCTACGAGCAGTACTTC	CSARDTGTGSSYEQYF
TRBV29-1	TRBJ2-5	few	TRBD1	TGCAGCGTTCCGGGACAGGCCATCCAAGAGACCCAGTACTTC	CSVPGQAIQETQYF
TRBV4-1	TRBJ2-1	NA	TRBD2	TGCGCCACCGGAGGACTAGCGGGGGGTTACAATGAGCAGTTCTTC	CATGGLAGGYNEQFF
TRBV7-9	TRBJ2-1	NA	NA	TGTGCCAGCAGCTTAGGGGTGAGTCGAACTGGCGGACACTACAATGAGCAGTTCTTC	CASSLGVSRTGGHYNEQFF
TRBV24-1	TRBJ1-2	few	NA	TGTGCCACCAGTGCTGGTAGCTATGGCTACACCTTC	CATSAGSYGYTF
TRBV6-2/TRBV6-3	TRBJ2-3	few	NA	TGTGCCAGCAGTTACCTGAGGGGGGACACAGATACGCAGTATTTT	CASSYLRGDTDTQYF
TRBV7-9	TRBJ2-6	many	NA	TGTGCCAGCAGCTTTGGGGCCGGGGCCAACGTCCTGACTTTC	CASSFGAGANVLTF